This T cell receptor (beta chain) appears in the sequencing data of a study of radiation and T cells in renal cell carcinoma. Points from the study as a whole: Baseline intratumoral clonotype presence is unknown without pretreatment biopsies. Top tumor clonotypes rose in blood 2 weeks post-radiation, then contracted.

The germline V gene has CDR1 SNHLY and CDR2 FYNNEI. The V segment lost 6 bases and the J segment 3 bases; nucleotides outside the gene matches: 8. The CDR3 runs 14 residues. Method: immunoSEQ multiplex PCR; TCRdb's copy keeps in-frame clones and lacks some. The repertoire has roughly 100,000 clones, 82% of them found once; the top ten carry roughly 7%. This clone showed up just a few times. Its antigen is as yet unknown. Time point indicated: baseline pretreatment blood. As for treatment: 15 Gy SBRT to primary tumor, nephrectomy 4 weeks later. The patient's renal cell carcinoma had clear cell pathology.

This sequence joins TRBV2 and TRBJ2-7; 7 nucleotides line up with TRBD1. The sample consisted of blood, taken from a patient whose treatment included radiotherapy and nephrectomy. The receptor's source is a man in his 60s with renal cell carcinoma. Here the CDR3 DNA reads TGTGCCAGCAGGTCGACAGGGCGAGGCTACGAGCAGTACTTC. Translation gives CASRSTGRGYEQYF.